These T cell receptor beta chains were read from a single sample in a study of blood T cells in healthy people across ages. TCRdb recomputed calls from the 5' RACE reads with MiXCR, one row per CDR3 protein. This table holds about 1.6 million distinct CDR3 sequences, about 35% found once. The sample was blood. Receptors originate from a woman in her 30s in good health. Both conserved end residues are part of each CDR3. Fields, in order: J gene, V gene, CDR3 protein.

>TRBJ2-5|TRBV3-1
CASSQIQIQETQYF
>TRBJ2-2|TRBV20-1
CSARSGSLMAGELFF
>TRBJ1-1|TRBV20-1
CSATLMNTEAFF
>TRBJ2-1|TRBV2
CASSEAPDNEQFF
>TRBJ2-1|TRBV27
CASRVWGGGGHNEQFF
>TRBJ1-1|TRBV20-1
CSARQGAGTEAFF
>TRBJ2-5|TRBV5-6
CASSFYICSAGARGKQETQYF
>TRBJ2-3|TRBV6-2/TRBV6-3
CASSYSRSGGRADTQYF
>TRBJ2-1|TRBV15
CATKQGRSSYNEQFF
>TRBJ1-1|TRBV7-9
CASSFDRGMNTEAFF
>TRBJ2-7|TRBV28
CASRRSAGGSYEQYF
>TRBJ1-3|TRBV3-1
CATAEGSGNTIYF
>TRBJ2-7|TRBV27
CASSELGTPVQYF
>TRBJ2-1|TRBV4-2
CASSQAWTSVNEQFF
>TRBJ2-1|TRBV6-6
CASSVGTGGTYNEQFF
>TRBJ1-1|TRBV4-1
CASSQWVVTTEAFF
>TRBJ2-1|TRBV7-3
CASSSRDRDNNEQFF
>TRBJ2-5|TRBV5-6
CASSLYTGAQETQYF
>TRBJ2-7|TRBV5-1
CANRRGGSYEQYF
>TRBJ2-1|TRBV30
CAWGNLAGGEGEQFF
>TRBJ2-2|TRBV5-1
CASSFGAGNTGELFF
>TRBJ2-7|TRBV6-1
CASSGQRLTYEQYF
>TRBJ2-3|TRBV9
CASSSRPGQVVSTDTQYF
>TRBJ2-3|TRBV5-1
CASSSLAVSSTDTQYF
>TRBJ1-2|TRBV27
CASSPHRDRGYGYTF
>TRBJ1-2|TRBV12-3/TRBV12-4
CASFGTVYGYTF
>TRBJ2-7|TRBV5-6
CASSFLPPGQGAHEQYF
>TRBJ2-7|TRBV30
CAWSVLGAYEQYF
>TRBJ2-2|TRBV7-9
CAHSPSGTGSGELFF
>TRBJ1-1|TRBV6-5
CASSRVRTGATEAFF
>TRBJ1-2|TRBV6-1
CASRWEDYTF
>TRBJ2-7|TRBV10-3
CAMGRESEQYF
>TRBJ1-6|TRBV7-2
CASSLEVGVNSPLHF
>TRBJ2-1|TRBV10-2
CASSEVVGLAGNEQFF
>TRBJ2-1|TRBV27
CASSILAGAYNEQFF
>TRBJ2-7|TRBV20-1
CSARQGMVSYEQYF
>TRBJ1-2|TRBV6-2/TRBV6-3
CASSVTGTGGSGYTF
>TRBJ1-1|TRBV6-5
CASSYSERAEAFF
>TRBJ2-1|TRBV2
CASREAEPNNEQFF
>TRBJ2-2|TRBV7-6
CASSLVVDGGSTGELFF
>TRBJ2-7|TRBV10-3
CAISESLGEQYF
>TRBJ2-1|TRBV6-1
CASSEFGLAGSCNEQFF
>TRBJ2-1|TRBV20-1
CSARTPGLADSYNEQFF
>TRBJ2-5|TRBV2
CASSEWGSGHQETQYF
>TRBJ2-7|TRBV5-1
CASRAKERGGLYEQYF
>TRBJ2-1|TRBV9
CASSVAGGLAGVNNEQFF
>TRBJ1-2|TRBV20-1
CSARLVERLGYTF
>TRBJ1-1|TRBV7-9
CASSPQGRPGGSAEAFF
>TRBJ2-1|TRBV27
CASRRGGTSSYNEQFF
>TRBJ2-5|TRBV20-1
CSARDETGGLETQYF
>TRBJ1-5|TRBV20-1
CSAGWGTDSNQPQHF
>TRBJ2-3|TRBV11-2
CASSLGAGRETDTQYF
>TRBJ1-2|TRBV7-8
CASSPATGAWYGYTF
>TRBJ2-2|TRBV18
CASSPRSGELFF
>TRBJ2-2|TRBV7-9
CASRFTGNTGEPFF
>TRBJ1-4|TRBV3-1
CASSYRAQPNEKLFF
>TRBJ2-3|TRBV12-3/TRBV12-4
CASSSRTGTQYF
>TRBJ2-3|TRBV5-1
CASSLAGLADDTQYF
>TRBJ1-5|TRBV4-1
CASSQGVQSNQPQHF